One and the same sample provided the 3 T cell receptor beta chains below, sequenced in a study of T cells after yellow fever vaccination. One entry per CDR3 protein, called by TCRdb with MiXCR from the 5' RACE reads. The sample lists some 300,000 distinct CDR3 sequences; about 11% were seen once. The sample consisted of CD4+ T cells sorted from PBMCs, taken 45 days after the yellow fever booster vaccination. These TCRs come from a man aged 18 to 35 who received the YFV17D yellow fever vaccine.

The V call is TRBV18, the J call TRBJ1-1; D is ambiguous. V lost 6 bases and J lost 6, with 20 bases in between. The CDR3 is made up of 15 amino acids. Germline CDR1 reads KGHSH; CDR2 reads LQKENI. The CDR3 region is CASSYTLTPGSEAFF. CDR3 coding DNA: TGTGCCAGCTCGTACACCCTAACCCCCGGTTCTGAAGCTTTCTTT.

The V call is TRBV14, the J call TRBJ2-1; D might be TRBD1 (6 bases). Germline CDR1 SGHDN, CDR2 FVKESK. The CDR3 runs 15 residues. Deletions cut 2 bases from V and 9 bases from J, with 17 bases between. CDR3 in DNA: TGTGCCAGCAGCCAATGGACAGCCGTGGGGATTGAGCAGTTCTTC. This translates into CASSQWTAVGIEQFF. Full variable domain (missing parts from reference TRBV14 and TRBJ2-1): EAGVTQFPSHSVIEKGQTVTLRCDPISGHDNLYWYRRVMGKEIKFLLHFVKESKQDESGMPNNRFLAERTGGTYSTLKVQPAELEDSGVYFCASSQWTAVGIEQFFGPGTRLTVL.

V and J are TRBV12-3 or TRBV12-4 and TRBJ2-3, with D perhaps matching TRBD1 (5 bases). Trimming removed 6 bases from V and 4 bases from J, with 8 bases in between. This CDR3 is built from 12 residues. The CDR3 spells CASSRESDTQYF. CDR3 bases: TGTGCCAGCAGCAGGGAATCAGATACGCAGTATTTT.